What follows are 18 T cell receptor beta chains derived from one specimen sequenced in a study of cytomegalovirus exposure and HLA in healthy donors. Primers for the PCR totalled 60 Vbeta and 13 Jbeta. Repertoires were generated with immunoSEQ multiplex PCR, while TCRdb's copy carries only in-frame clones and drops some. The sample shows 150,000 to 200,000 clones, about 90% of them seen only once. What was sequenced was PBMCs. These receptors were collected from a boy younger than 10 in good health and CMV-seronegative.

This rearrangement joins TRBV7-6 to TRBJ1-6; D is undetermined. The V and J ends lost 6 bases and 10 bases respectively, with 19 bases between them. The germline V gene encodes CDR1 SGHVS and CDR2 FNYEAQ. This CDR3 is built from 15 residues. Here the CDR3 reads CASRGLEGSGSPLHF. CDR3 DNA sequence: TGTGCCAGCAGAGGTTTGGAGGGATCCGGGTCACCCCTCCACTTT.

The chain uses TRBV28 and TRBJ2-2; 7 bases line up with TRBD1. J was trimmed by 3 bases and V by 4 bases; bases with no gene match: 5. CDR1 MDHEN and CDR2 SYDVKM come from the germline V gene. The CDR3 sequence is 15 residues long. The CDR3 region has the DNA TGTGCCAGCAGTTACCGAACAGGGGACACCGGGGAGCTGTTTTTT. It codes for CASSYRTGDTGELFF.

The genes are TRBV30 and TRBJ2-1; 9 bases agree with TRBD1. From germline, CDR1 is GTSNPN and CDR2 SVGIG (reference sequence). CDR3 size: 17 residues. The junction had 10 bases not matched to a gene; V was cut back by 0 bases and J by 4 bases. CDR3 nucleotide sequence: TGTGCCTGGAGTGTCCGCATCGGGACAGGGACGTACAATGAGCAGTTCTTC. As protein: CAWSVRIGTGTYNEQFF. Based on the CDR3 plus reference TRBV30 and TRBJ2-1, the full variable domain is SQTIHQWPATLVQPVGSPLSLECTVEGTSNPNLYWYRQAAGRGLQLLFYSVGIGQISSEVPQNLSASRPQDRQFILSSKKLLLSDSGFYLCAWSVRIGTGTYNEQFFGPGTRLTVL.

The chain couples TRBV19 to TRBJ2-7; 8 positions match TRBD1. The CDR3 is 15 amino acids. V shed 7 bases, J shed 0 bases, and the junction held 8 bases outside the gene matches. CDR1 is LNHDA and CDR2 is SQIVND in the germline V gene (reference sequence). CDR3: CASTSGTGGSYEQYF. CDR3 nucleotides: TGTGCCAGTACCTCAGGGACAGGCGGCTCCTACGAGCAGTACTTC. Variable domain in full (rest from reference TRBV19 and TRBJ2-7): DGGITQSPKYLFRKEGQNVTLSCEQNLNHDAMYWYRQDPGQGLRLIYYSQIVNDFQKGDIAEGYSVSREKKESFPLTVTSAQKNPTAFYLCASTSGTGGSYEQYFGPGTRLTVT.

The chain has TRBV29-1 and TRBJ2-4, with D possibly TRBD2 on 5 matching bases. There are 12 residues in the CDR3. V shed 6 bases and J shed 7 bases, with 13 bases lying between them. Germline CDR1 SQVTM, CDR2 ANQGSEA. The CDR3 reads CSVLEGRNIQYF. As DNA, the CDR3 is TGCAGCGTCCTCGAGGGCCGGAACATTCAGTACTTC.

The chain joins TRBV28 to TRBJ1-2; 10 bases match TRBD1. This CDR3 comprises 16 residues. V was pared by 6 bases and J by 5 bases, with 12 bases of the junction left unmatched. CDR1 is MDHEN, CDR2 SYDVKM, per germline. The CDR3 DNA reads as TGTGCCAGCAGCCCGGACAGGGGGGGGCTCGGGTATGGCTACACCTTC. Translation gives CASSPDRGGLGYGYTF.

In this sample, this clone turned up once. The chain joins TRBV5-1 to TRBJ2-7, with 10 bases lining up with TRBD2. From germline, CDR1 is SGHRS and CDR2 YFSETQ. Trimming removed 4 bases from V and 4 bases from J; junction bases left unmatched: 11. The CDR3 loop spans 16 amino acids. This chain's CDR3 is CASSLTRGLAAYEQYF. The DNA of the CDR3 is TGCGCCAGCAGCCTGACCCGCGGACTAGCGGCGTACGAGCAGTACTTC.

J is TRBJ2-2 and V is TRBV29-1; D not resolved. Trimming removed 6 bases from V and 6 bases from J, with 8 bases in between. CDR3 length: 11 amino acids. Germline lookup yields CDR1 SQVTM and CDR2 ANQGSEA. DNA for the CDR3: TGCAGCGTGTGGCGGTCCGGGGAGCTGTTTTTT. Protein sequence: CSVWRSGELFF.

This clone has more than one count but fewer than ten. This chain links TRBV30 with TRBJ1-1, with D perhaps matching TRBD1 (5 bases). The CDR3 extends over 13 amino acids. CDR1 is GTSNPN and CDR2 is SVGIG in the germline V gene (reference sequence). V dropped 0 bases and J dropped 4 bases, with 9 bases sitting between them. DNA of the CDR3: TGTGCCTGGAGTGTTTCAGGGTTCACTGAAGCTTTCTTT. This encodes CAWSVSGFTEAFF.

The chain combines TRBV5-1 with TRBJ2-5; 8 bases match TRBD1. CDR1 and CDR2 (germline): SGHRS, YFSETQ. Germline trimming cut 1 base from V and 1 base from J; bases unmatched to any gene: 9. This CDR3 is 17 amino acids long. CDR3 amino acids: CASSLRIGTGFQETQYF. As DNA, the CDR3 is TGCGCCAGCAGCTTGCGAATCGGGACAGGATTCCAAGAGACCCAGTACTTC. Full variable domain (rest looked up from reference TRBV5-1 and TRBJ2-5): KAGVTQTPRYLIKTRGQQVTLSCSPISGHRSVSWYQQTPGQGLQFLFEYFSETQRNKGNFPGRFSGRQFSNSRSEMNVSTLELGDSALYLCASSLRIGTGFQETQYFGPGTRLLVL.

The chain is built from TRBV6-7 and TRBJ1-5, with a weak D call TRBD1 (5 bases). TRBV6-7 is labeled an ORF, and its function is uncertain. The CDR3 sequence is 14 residues long. V lost 0 bases, J lost 9 bases, and 12 bases lay in between. The chain's CDR3 is CASSYSKDSPPQHF. The CDR3 DNA follows: TGTGCCAGCAGTTACTCGAAAGACAGCCCGCCCCAGCATTTT.

A remark on this clone: Other DNA sequences within the sample encode an identical CDR3. V is TRBV18 and J is TRBJ1-6, with a tentative D call TRBD1 (6 bases). Germline V CDR1 and CDR2: KGHSH, LQKENI. The CDR3 has 14 residues. Trimming shortened V by 6 bases and J by 4 bases, and 10 bases separated the two germline ends. CDR3: CASSLGAYNSPLHF. CDR3 nucleotides: TGTGCCAGCTCTTTGGGGGCTTATAATTCACCCCTCCACTTT.

The CDR3 coding sequence is TGTGCCAGCAGTGGGGAGGGAAATGAGTATTTT. Translated: CASSGEGNEYF. The chain employs TRBV2 and TRBJ2-3; 7 bases map to TRBD2. The length of the CDR3 is 11 residues. Germline V gives CDR1 SNHLY, CDR2 FYNNEI. V shed 4 bases and J 13 bases; nucleotides not matched to a gene: 5.

The CDR3 sequence: CASSAQGAELFF. The DNA for the CDR3 is TGTGCCAGCAGCGCACAGGGTGCGGAGCTGTTTTTT. V is TRBV9 and J is TRBJ2-2; D may be TRBD1 (6 bases). Germline CDR1 SGDLS, CDR2 YYNGEE. The CDR3 spans 12 residues. With 3 bases removed from V and 10 bases from J, the gap between germline ends came to 10 bases. The variable domain in full, completed from reference TRBV9 and TRBJ2-2, reads DSGVTQTPKHLITATGQRVTLRCSPRSGDLSVYWYQQSLDQGLQFLIQYYNGEERAKGNILERFSAQQFPDLHSELNLSSLELGDSALYFCASSAQGAELFFGEGSRLTVL.

This chain links TRBV2 with TRBJ2-5; weak D call: TRBD2 (5 bases). The CDR3 has 15 amino acids. The ends were cut back, 6 bases at V and 0 bases at J, with 14 bases in the middle. Germline V gene data show CDR1 as SNHLY and CDR2 as FYNNEI. CDR3 DNA sequence: TGTGCCAGCAGATCGAGCGGATCGTACCAAGAGACCCAGTACTTC. This gives the protein CASRSSGSYQETQYF.

The V call is TRBV18, the J call TRBJ2-5; D not resolved. CDR3 length: 12 residues. Germline V gene data show CDR1 as KGHSH and CDR2 as LQKENI. V shed 5 bases and J shed 2 bases, with 6 bases lying between them. The CDR3 loop reads CASSFSQETQYF. In nucleotides, the CDR3 is TGTGCCAGCTCATTCTCGCAAGAGACCCAGTACTTC.

The chain recombines TRBV6-1 with TRBJ1-1; the match to TRBD1 covers 10 bases. The junction had 5 bases not matched to a gene; V was cut back by 6 bases and J by 4 bases. The CDR3 length is 14 residues. The V gene's germline CDR1 is MNHNS and CDR2 SASEGT. The CDR3 loop is CASSPGQGSTEAFF. The CDR3 coding sequence is TGTGCCAGCAGCCCGGGACAGGGGAGCACTGAAGCTTTCTTT.

On this clone: Other DNA sequences from this sample encode an identical CDR3 as well. The chain couples TRBV30 to TRBJ1-4; D perhaps matches TRBD1 (6 bases). CDR1 and CDR2 from the germline V gene are GTSNPN and SVGIG (reference sequence). The CDR3 sequence is 15 residues long. V lost 4 bases and J 8 bases, leaving 20 bases between the germline ends. CDR3 nucleotide sequence: TGTGCCTGGATACTTAGGAAGGGGGGGAGCGAAAAACTGTTTTTT. This sequence encodes CAWILRKGGSEKLFF.